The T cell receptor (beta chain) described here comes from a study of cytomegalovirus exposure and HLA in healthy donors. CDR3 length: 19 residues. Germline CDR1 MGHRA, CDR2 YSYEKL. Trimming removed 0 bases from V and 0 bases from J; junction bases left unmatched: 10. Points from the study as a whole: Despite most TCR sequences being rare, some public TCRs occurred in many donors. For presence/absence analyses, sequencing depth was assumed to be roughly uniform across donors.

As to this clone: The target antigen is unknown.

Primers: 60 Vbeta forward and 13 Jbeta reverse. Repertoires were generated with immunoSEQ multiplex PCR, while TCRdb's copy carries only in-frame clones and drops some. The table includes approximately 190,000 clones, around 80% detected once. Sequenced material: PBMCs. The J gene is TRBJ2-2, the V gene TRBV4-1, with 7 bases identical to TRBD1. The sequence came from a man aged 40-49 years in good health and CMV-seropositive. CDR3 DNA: TGCGCCAGCAGCCAAGACAGTCCGAAGACAGGGTCGAACACCGGGGAGCTGTTTTTT. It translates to CASSQDSPKTGSNTGELFF.